The subject of this entry is one T cell receptor beta chain. The CDR3 is made up of 12 amino acids. Germline V CDR1 and CDR2: SGHNT, YENEEA. Trimming took 5 bases from V and 4 from J, leaving 5 bases between them. The repertoire was sequenced with immunoSEQ multiplex PCR; TCRdb's copy has only in-frame clones and lacks some. The sample gives about 100,000 clones, more than 80% of which show up once; approximately 1.2% is in the top ten. This sample was included in a study of T cell changes during pregnancy in multiple sclerosis. This receptor was identified in a female donor with multiple sclerosis, enrolled in a pregnancy study. Sequenced here: peripheral blood, sampled in the second trimester of pregnancy. The gene calls are TRBV11-3 and TRBJ2-2; D gene uncertain. The CDR3 loop is CASSPITGELFF. CDR3 DNA: TGTGCCAGCAGCCCTATCACCGGGGAGCTGTTTTTT.